This entry describes one TCR beta chain. This entry comes from a study of blood T cell repertoires in COVID-19. Study-wide context: Acute-phase and convalescent COVID-19 samples originated in the United States, Italy and Spain. Nucleic acid was either cDNA or gDNA, and it came from T cells, B-cell-depleted T cells, or PBMCs.

Per the original methods: The assay estimated nucleated cells by amplifying reference gene primers. Repertoires were generated with immunoSEQ multiplex PCR, while TCRdb's copy carries only in-frame clones and drops some. D and trimming were read from the DNA, whereas the V and J calls and clone size are those reported in that table. This sample has about 24,000 clones, with around 86% found just once. The CDR3 contains 14 residues. Unmatched junction bases numbered 10, after V lost 5 bases and J lost 6 bases. Per germline, CDR1 MNHEY and CDR2 SMNVEV (reference sequence). The rearrangement joins TRBV27 to TRBJ2-7, with TRBD2 matching 7 bases. Specimen: peripheral blood. This clonotype was sampled from a human donor in a cohort sampled during active COVID-19. The CDR3 nucleotides are TGTGCCAGCAGTCCACCATTTGGGGGGGTCGAGCAGTACTTC. It yields the protein CASSPPFGGVEQYF.